The next 2 T cell receptor beta chains were all read from a single sample in a study of T cell changes during pregnancy in multiple sclerosis. Clones were sequenced by immunoSEQ multiplex PCR, and TCRdb holds only the in-frame ones, with some missing. The table lists tens of thousands of clones, about 88% of them singletons, with about 1.2% in the top ten. The specimen comprised CD4+ T cells from peripheral blood mononuclear cells, sampled in the first trimester of pregnancy. The receptor set was obtained from a female donor with multiple sclerosis, enrolled in a pregnancy study.

The rearrangement uses TRBV10-2 and TRBJ1-1, with a weak D call TRBD1 (5 bases). Per germline, CDR1 WSHSY and CDR2 SAAADI. The V end lost 7 bases, the J end lost 0 bases, and 12 bases lay between the germline ends. CDR3 length: 14 residues. The CDR3 DNA follows: TGCGCCAGCACCACCCAGGGCCTGAACACTGAAGCTTTCTTT. Its translation is CASTTQGLNTEAFF.

The chain recombines TRBV19 with TRBJ1-5; weak D call: TRBD1 (6 bases). CDR1 and CDR2 from the germline V gene are LNHDA and SQIVND (reference sequence). The CDR3 totals 20 residues. V lost 3 bases and J lost 6, with 30 bases in between. The CDR3 DNA follows: TGTGCCAGTAGTATCTTAGGTCGGGGGGGCGTTGATAGGCACAGTCAGCCCCAGCATTTT. This translates into CASSILGRGGVDRHSQPQHF.